The 28 T cell receptor beta chains given below trace back to one sample, sequenced in a study of early stage breast cancer tumors. Data came from immunoSEQ multiplex PCR; TCRdb stores just in-frame clones and leaves some out. The sample shows roughly 14,000 clones, approximately 84% of them seen only once. Specimen: normal breast tissue next to the tumor. The receptors originated from a person aged 30 to 40 with breast cancer.

V usage is TRBV6-1 and J usage is TRBJ2-5, with a weak D call TRBD2 (6 bases). V was trimmed by 6 bases and J by 0 bases, leaving 14 bases between them. CDR1 and CDR2 from the germline V gene are MNHNS and SASEGT. The CDR3 covers 15 residues. The CDR3: CASSQRRTNQETQYF. In DNA, the CDR3 is TGTGCCAGCAGCCAACGCCGGACTAACCAAGAGACCCAGTACTTC.

The chain is built from TRBV7-3 and TRBJ2-7; 8 nucleotides align to TRBD1. This CDR3 is built from 15 residues. Germline V gene lookup returns CDR1 SGHTA and CDR2 FQGTGA. The J segment lost 2 bases and the V segment lost 2 bases, leaving 5 bases of the junction unmatched. CDR3 sequence: CASSLGGTGTYEQYF. The CDR3 DNA reads as TGTGCCAGCAGCTTAGGTGGGACAGGCACCTACGAGCAGTACTTC.

J is TRBJ1-5 and V is TRBV11-2; 7 nucleotides agree with TRBD1. The CDR3 consists of 14 residues. Looked up from germline, CDR1 is SGHAT and CDR2 is FQNNGV. V gave up 0 bases and J gave up 7 bases; unmatched junction bases: 3. The CDR3: CASSLERDSQPQHF. The CDR3 DNA is TGTGCCAGCAGCTTAGAACGGGACAGCCAGCCCCAGCATTTT.

The chain uses TRBV29-1 and TRBJ1-1, with D unclear. V was cut by 2 bases and J by 2 bases, with 0 bases left in between. The CDR3 covers 10 residues. Germline CDR1 SQVTM, CDR2 ANQGSEA. The CDR3 DNA sequence: TGCAGCGTTGAAAACACTGAAGCTTTCTTT. It translates to CSVENTEAFF.

The rearrangement uses TRBV5-1 and TRBJ2-7; 7 bases match TRBD1. The CDR3 covers 13 residues. Losses at the gene ends were 5 bases for V and 3 bases for J; bases not matched to a gene: 5. Germline CDR1 reads SGHRS; CDR2 reads YFSETQ. The CDR3, as DNA: TGCGCCAGCAGGCTGACAGGGCGCTACGAGCAGTACTTC. The encoded protein is CASRLTGRYEQYF. The whole variable domain, remainder taken from reference TRBV5-1 and TRBJ2-7, is KAGVTQTPRYLIKTRGQQVTLSCSPISGHRSVSWYQQTPGQGLQFLFEYFSETQRNKGNFPGRFSGRQFSNSRSEMNVSTLELGDSALYLCASRLTGRYEQYFGPGTRLTVT.

This clone was recorded only once. This rearrangement joins TRBV5-1 to TRBJ1-3; D unclear. CDR3 length: 18 residues. The germline gives CDR1 SGHRS, CDR2 YFSETQ. Trimming removed 1 base from V and 0 bases from J, with 17 bases in between. CDR3 nucleotides: TGCGCCAGCAGCTTGTCCCCCCCTGCAGTGATCTCTGGAAACACCATATATTTT. Its translation is CASSLSPPAVISGNTIYF.

The table lists this clone with a count of one. V and J are TRBV7-8 and TRBJ2-1; 8 bases match TRBD2. The junction had 4 bases not matched to a gene; V was cut back by 3 bases and J by 6 bases. Germline V gene data show CDR1 as SGHVS and CDR2 as FQNEAQ. This CDR3 region has 14 residues. For the CDR3, the DNA is TGTGCCAGCAGCTTGGGACTAGGTGGCAATGAGCAGTTCTTC. It encodes CASSLGLGGNEQFF.

J is TRBJ1-4 and V is TRBV28, with D possibly being TRBD1 (5 bases). The CDR3 is made up of 17 amino acids. Trimming removed 3 bases from V and 1 base from J, with 15 bases in between. Germline CDR1 reads MDHEN; CDR2 reads SYDVKM. Here the CDR3 reads CASSFWSGGGTNEKLFF. CDR3 DNA: TGTGCCAGCAGTTTTTGGTCGGGGGGGGGAACTAATGAAAAACTGTTTTTT.

The chain couples TRBV14 to TRBJ2-1; 10 positions match TRBD2. Germline V gene data show CDR1 as SGHDN and CDR2 as FVKESK. After removal of 4 bases from V and 8 bases from J, the junction contained 11 bases not matched to a gene. CDR3 length: 16 amino acids. The CDR3 protein is CASSLTLAGVLHEQFF. The CDR3 region has the DNA TGTGCCAGCAGCCTAACCCTAGCGGGAGTCCTCCATGAGCAGTTCTTC.

This clone came up a few times. The chain employs TRBV5-6 and TRBJ1-5; weak D call: TRBD1 (6 bases). V lost 1 base, J lost 0 bases, and 11 bases lay in between. From germline, CDR1 is SGHDT and CDR2 YYEEEE. The CDR3 is made up of 16 amino acids. The CDR3 loop is CASSLYRAHSNQPQHF. CDR3 coding DNA: TGTGCCAGCAGCTTGTACAGGGCCCATAGCAATCAGCCCCAGCATTTT.

The chain couples TRBV5-1 to TRBJ1-1; maybe TRBD1 (5 bases). The germline V gene has CDR1 SGHRS and CDR2 YFSETQ. This CDR3 region has 14 residues. V lost 1 base, J lost 10 bases, and 17 bases lay in between. CDR3 region: CASSLTGPTEGAFF. The DNA for the CDR3 is TGCGCCAGCAGCTTGACGGGACCTACAGAGGGAGCTTTCTTT.

The chain combines TRBV29-1 with TRBJ1-1, with D perhaps TRBD1 (6 bases). V lost 2 bases to trimming and J lost 2 bases, with 12 bases between them. The CDR3 spans 14 residues. CDR1 is SQVTM and CDR2 is ANQGSEA in the germline V gene. In DNA, the CDR3 is TGCAGCGTTGAAACGGGGGGCGCTAACACTGAAGCTTTCTTT. Translation: CSVETGGANTEAFF.

The chain couples TRBV18 to TRBJ1-1; D is undetermined. The CDR3 length is 13 residues. Trimming pared 6 bases from V and 0 bases from J, leaving 8 bases between. The germline CDR1 and CDR2 sequences are KGHSH and LQKENI. This CDR3 is CASSFQVNTEAFF. The CDR3 coding sequence is TGTGCCAGCTCTTTTCAGGTGAACACTGAAGCTTTCTTT.

This clone was observed a few times. The CDR3 region is CASSIARDSNQPQHF. CDR3 coding DNA: TGTGCCAGTAGTATAGCCAGGGATAGCAATCAGCCCCAGCATTTT. The genes are TRBV19 and TRBJ1-5, with D possibly TRBD1 on 5 matching bases. Trimming cost V 1 base and J 0 bases, with 7 bases left between them. This CDR3 contains 15 residues. From germline, CDR1 is LNHDA and CDR2 SQIVND (reference sequence).

The chain couples TRBV27 to TRBJ1-6; TRBD1 matches at 8 bases. The CDR3 runs to 14 residues. Trimming removed 5 bases from V and 14 bases from J; junction bases left unmatched: 11. Germline V lookup: CDR1 MNHEY, CDR2 SMNVEV (reference sequence). The DNA for the CDR3 is TGTGCCAGCAGTAATCAGGGGGCCGGACAATCCCTCCACTTT. This translates into CASSNQGAGQSLHF.

The chain is built from TRBV14 and TRBJ2-1; D gene ambiguous. The CDR3 sequence is 11 residues long. V dropped 4 bases and J dropped 10 bases, with 8 bases sitting between them. The germline V gene has CDR1 SGHDN and CDR2 FVKESK. CDR3 amino acids: CASSRSREQFF. DNA of the CDR3: TGTGCCAGCAGCCGCTCAAGGGAGCAGTTCTTC.

The chain has TRBV7-4 and TRBJ2-3; D may be TRBD1 or TRBD2 (7 bases each). The V gene lost 4 bases and the J gene lost 0 bases, with 14 bases spanning the gap. The CDR3 length is 16 residues. Germline assignment: CDR1 SGHVT and CDR2 SQSDAQ. CDR3 nucleotides: TGTGCCAGCAGCTCCAAAGCGGGACAGAGCACAGATACGCAGTATTTT. It encodes CASSSKAGQSTDTQYF. Filled out from reference TRBV7-4 and TRBJ2-3, the complete variable domain reads GAGVSQSPRYKVAKRGRDVALRCDSISGHVTLYWYRQTLGQGSEVLTYSQSDAQRDKSGRPSGRFSAERPERSVSTLKIQRTEQGDSAVYLCASSSKAGQSTDTQYFGPGTRLTVL.

This chain uses TRBV5-4 with TRBJ1-1; D gene uncertain. Trimming shortened V by 4 bases and J by 4 bases, and 14 bases separated the two germline ends. The germline V gene encodes CDR1 SGHNT and CDR2 YYREEE (reference sequence). The CDR3 runs to 14 residues. CDR3: CASSPSRGGTEAFF. The CDR3 DNA reads as TGTGCCAGCAGCCCGTCTCGAGGTGGCACTGAAGCTTTCTTT.

V gene TRBV6-5 combines with J gene TRBJ2-7, with D possibly matching TRBD2 (6 bases). V was cut by 6 bases and J by 5 bases, with 17 bases left in between. Germline assignment: CDR1 MNHEY and CDR2 SVGAGI. This CDR3 spans 14 amino acids. CDR3 in DNA: TGTGCCAGCAGCCGCGGGACCGGGCAGCACGAGCAGTACTTC. Its protein is CASSRGTGQHEQYF.

V gene TRBV14 combines with J gene TRBJ1-3, with D maybe TRBD1 (6 bases). Germline V lookup: CDR1 SGHDN, CDR2 FVKESK. This CDR3 is 15 amino acids long. V lost 4 bases and J 2 bases, leaving 12 bases between the germline ends. This CDR3 is CASSLPGQPGNTIYF. The CDR3 nucleotides are TGTGCCAGCAGCCTGCCCGGACAGCCTGGAAACACCATATATTTT.

V usage is TRBV7-8 and J usage is TRBJ2-1; 7 bases are a match to TRBD2. CDR1 is SGHVS and CDR2 is FQNEAQ in the germline V gene. Unmatched junction bases numbered 4, after V lost 2 bases and J lost 6 bases. The CDR3 is 14 amino acids. The CDR3, as DNA: TGTGCCAGCAGCTTATTGCGGGAGAGCAATGAGCAGTTCTTC. It encodes CASSLLRESNEQFF.

The chain has TRBV7-8 and TRBJ1-1; 7 positions match TRBD1. Per germline, CDR1 SGHVS and CDR2 FQNEAQ. V shed 5 bases and J 1 base; nucleotides not matched to a gene: 13. This CDR3 has 17 amino acids. CDR3: CASSPSLQRQGNTEAFF. CDR3 nucleotide sequence: TGTGCCAGCAGCCCTAGCCTACAGCGACAGGGGAACACTGAAGCTTTCTTT.

The V and J genes are TRBV5-1 and TRBJ2-3; TRBD2 matches at 8 bases. Germline V gene lookup returns CDR1 SGHRS and CDR2 YFSETQ. The junction had 6 bases not matched to a gene; V was cut back by 3 bases and J by 3 bases. The CDR3 has 15 amino acids. The CDR3 spells CASSSSGGVTDTQYF. The CDR3 nucleotides read TGCGCCAGCAGCTCGAGCGGGGGAGTGACAGATACGCAGTATTTT.

The chain has TRBV29-1 and TRBJ2-1; D is uncertain. V dropped 4 bases and J dropped 1 base, with 11 bases sitting between them. Germline V gene sequence: CDR1 SQVTM, CDR2 ANQGSEA. There are 14 residues in the CDR3. The CDR3 reads CSVVPTYSYNEQFF. CDR3 sequence (DNA): TGCAGCGTTGTGCCGACATATTCCTACAATGAGCAGTTCTTC.

V usage is TRBV6-1 and J usage is TRBJ1-1; TRBD1 matches at 8 bases. The germline gives CDR1 MNHNS, CDR2 SASEGT. The CDR3 extends over 13 amino acids. V shed 6 bases and J 2 bases; nucleotides not matched to a gene: 2. The chain's CDR3 is CASRDRENTEAFF. The CDR3 DNA sequence: TGTGCCAGCAGGGACAGGGAAAACACTGAAGCTTTCTTT.

This clone is a singleton in its sample. V usage is TRBV27 and J usage is TRBJ2-1, with D perhaps being TRBD1 or TRBD2 (5 bases each). Between the trimmed V and J ends, which lost 8 bases and 9 bases, there was a span of 20 bases. The germline V gene encodes CDR1 MNHEY and CDR2 SMNVEV (reference sequence). This CDR3 has 14 residues. CDR3 amino acids: CASCRGPIVSEQFF. The CDR3 DNA reads TGTGCCAGCTGCCGGGGACCCATTGTAAGTGAGCAGTTCTTC.

This chain uses TRBV30 with TRBJ1-2, with no clear D. The CDR3 loop spans 12 amino acids. V lost 0 bases to trimming and J lost 8 bases, with 10 bases between them. The V gene's germline CDR1 is GTSNPN and CDR2 SVGIG (reference sequence). Here the CDR3 DNA reads TGTGCCTGGAGTGTAGGCCGCGGAGGCTACACCTTC. Encoded protein: CAWSVGRGGYTF.

The chain has TRBV7-4 and TRBJ2-6; no firm D call. V was shortened by 1 base and J by 0 bases, with 13 bases between the two germline ends. CDR1 and CDR2 from the germline V gene are SGHVT and SQSDAQ. The CDR3 runs 18 residues. CDR3 in amino acids: CASSLGLPFNSGANVLTF. In DNA form, the CDR3 reads TGTGCCAGCAGCTTAGGGCTCCCTTTTAACTCTGGGGCCAACGTCCTGACTTTC.